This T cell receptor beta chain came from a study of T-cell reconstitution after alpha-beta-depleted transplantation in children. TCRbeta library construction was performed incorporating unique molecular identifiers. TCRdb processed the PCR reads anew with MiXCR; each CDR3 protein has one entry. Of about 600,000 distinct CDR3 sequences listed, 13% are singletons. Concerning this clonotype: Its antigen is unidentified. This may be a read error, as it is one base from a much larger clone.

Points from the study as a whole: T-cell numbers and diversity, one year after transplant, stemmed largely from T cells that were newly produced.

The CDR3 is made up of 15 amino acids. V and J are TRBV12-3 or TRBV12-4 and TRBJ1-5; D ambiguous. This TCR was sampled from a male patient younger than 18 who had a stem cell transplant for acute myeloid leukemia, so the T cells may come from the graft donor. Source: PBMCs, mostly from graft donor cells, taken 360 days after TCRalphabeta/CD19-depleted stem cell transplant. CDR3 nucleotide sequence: TGTGCCAGCAGTTTAGTATCAGCGTACAATCAGCCCCTGCATTTT. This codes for CASSLVSAYNQPLHF.